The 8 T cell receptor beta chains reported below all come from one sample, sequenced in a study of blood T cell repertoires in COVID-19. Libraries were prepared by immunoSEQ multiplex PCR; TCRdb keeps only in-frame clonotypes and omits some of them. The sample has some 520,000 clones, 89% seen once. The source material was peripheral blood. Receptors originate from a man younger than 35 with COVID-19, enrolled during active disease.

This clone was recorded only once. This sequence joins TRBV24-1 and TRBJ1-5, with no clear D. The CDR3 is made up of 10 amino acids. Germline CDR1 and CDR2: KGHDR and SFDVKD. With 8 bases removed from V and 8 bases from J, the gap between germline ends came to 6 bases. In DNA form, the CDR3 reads TGTGCCACCAACCGAGAGCCCCAGCATTTT. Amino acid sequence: CATNREPQHF.

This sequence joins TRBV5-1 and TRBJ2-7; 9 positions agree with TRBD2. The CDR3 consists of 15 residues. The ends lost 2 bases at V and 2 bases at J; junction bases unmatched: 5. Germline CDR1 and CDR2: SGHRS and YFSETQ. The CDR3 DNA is TGCGCCAGCAGCTTCGGGCGGGAGGGAGCCTACGAGCAGTACTTC. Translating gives CASSFGREGAYEQYF.

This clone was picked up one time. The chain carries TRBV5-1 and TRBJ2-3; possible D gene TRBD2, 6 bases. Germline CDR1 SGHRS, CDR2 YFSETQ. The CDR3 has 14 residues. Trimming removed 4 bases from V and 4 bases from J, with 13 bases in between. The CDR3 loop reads CASSVGTSADTQYF. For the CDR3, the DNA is TGCGCCAGCAGCGTTGGGACTTCCGCAGATACGCAGTATTTT.

This chain's CDR3 is CASRWRAANTGELFF. The DNA of the CDR3 is TGTGCCAGCAGATGGAGAGCGGCTAACACCGGGGAGCTGTTTTTT. This chain connects TRBV2 to TRBJ2-2; maybe TRBD2 (5 bases). Trimming took 6 bases from V and 2 from J, leaving 13 bases between them. The CDR3 consists of 15 residues. Germline V gene lookup returns CDR1 SNHLY and CDR2 FYNNEI.

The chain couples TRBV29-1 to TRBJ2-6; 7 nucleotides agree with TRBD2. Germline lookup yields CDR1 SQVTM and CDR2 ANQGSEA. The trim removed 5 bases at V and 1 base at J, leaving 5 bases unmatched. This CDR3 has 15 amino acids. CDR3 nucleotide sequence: TGCAGCGTTACCCCTAGCGGATCTGGGGCCAACGTCCTGACTTTC. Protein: CSVTPSGSGANVLTF.

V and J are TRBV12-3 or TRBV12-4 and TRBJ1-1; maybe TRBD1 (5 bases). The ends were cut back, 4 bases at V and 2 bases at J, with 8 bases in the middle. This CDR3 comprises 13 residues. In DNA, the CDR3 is TGTGCCAGCAGTTCTGGGACTAACACTGAAGCTTTCTTT. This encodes CASSSGTNTEAFF.

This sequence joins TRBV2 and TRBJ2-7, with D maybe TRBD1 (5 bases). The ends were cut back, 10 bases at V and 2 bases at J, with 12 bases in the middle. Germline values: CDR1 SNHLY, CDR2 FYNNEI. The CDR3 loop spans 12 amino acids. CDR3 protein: CATQDTTYEQYF. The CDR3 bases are TGTGCCACCCAGGACACCACCTACGAGCAGTACTTC.

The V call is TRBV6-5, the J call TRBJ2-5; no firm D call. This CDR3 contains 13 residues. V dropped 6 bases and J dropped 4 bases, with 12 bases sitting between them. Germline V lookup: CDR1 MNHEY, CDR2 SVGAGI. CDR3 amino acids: CASRTPQRETQYF. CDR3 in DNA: TGTGCCAGCAGAACACCCCAGCGAGAGACCCAGTACTTC.